These 24 T cell receptor beta chains came from one sample sequenced in a study of T cell responses to AZD1222 COVID-19 vaccine. The repertoire was sequenced with immunoSEQ multiplex PCR; TCRdb's copy has only in-frame clones and lacks some. The profile shows about 150,000 clones, around 92% of them singletons. The specimen was peripheral blood, collected on day 0 of AZD1222 vaccination. The receptors shown here come from an adult in good health.

The CDR3 DNA follows: TGTGCCAGTATCTCGACAGAACTCAATCAGCCCCAGCATTTT. It encodes CASISTELNQPQHF. The chain joins TRBV19 to TRBJ1-5, with a weak D call TRBD1 (5 bases). This CDR3 has 14 amino acids. Deletions cut 7 bases from V and 3 bases from J, with 13 bases between. The germline V gene has CDR1 LNHDA and CDR2 SQIVND (reference sequence).

The V gene is TRBV2, the J gene TRBJ2-7, with 13 positions matching TRBD2. With 3 bases clipped from V and 6 bases from J, the junction kept 5 bases outside the gene matches. The CDR3 consists of 15 residues. CDR1 is SNHLY, CDR2 FYNNEI, per germline. The CDR3 DNA sequence: TGTGCCAGCAGTGAGACTAGCGGGGGGCTGATCGAGCAGTACTTC. The encoded protein is CASSETSGGLIEQYF. Drawing the rest from reference TRBV2 and TRBJ2-7, the complete variable domain is EPEVTQTPSHQVTQMGQEVILRCVPISNHLYFYWYRQILGQKVEFLVSFYNNEISEKSEIFDDQFSVERPDGSNFTLKIRSTKLEDSAMYFCASSETSGGLIEQYFGPGTRLTVT.

On this clone itself: The sample holds other DNA sequences that translate to the same CDR3. V usage is TRBV7-2 and J usage is TRBJ1-3; D gene ambiguous. This CDR3 is 13 amino acids long. Trimming left V 6 bases short and J 2 bases short, with 8 bases between. Germline V gene data show CDR1 as SGHTA and CDR2 as FQGNSA. CDR3 residues: CASSSGAGNTIYF. The CDR3 coding sequence is TGTGCCAGCAGTTCGGGCGCTGGAAACACCATATATTTT.

The rearrangement links TRBV6-5 to TRBJ1-1; a possible D gene is TRBD1 (5 bases). V lost 6 bases, J lost 4 bases, and 18 bases lay in between. The CDR3 extends over 15 amino acids. Per germline, CDR1 MNHEY and CDR2 SVGAGI. The CDR3 sequence: CASSGGVTGGTEAFF. CDR3 sequence (DNA): TGTGCCAGCAGCGGGGGGGTAACGGGAGGCACTGAAGCTTTCTTT.

The V gene is TRBV19, the J gene TRBJ1-4; no firm D call. The CDR3 is 12 amino acids. Germline CDR1 LNHDA, CDR2 SQIVND (reference sequence). Trimming cost V 4 bases and J 8 bases, with 8 bases left between them. Written as DNA, the CDR3 is TGTGCCAGTAGTACCCTCGGGGAAAAACTGTTTTTT. It encodes CASSTLGEKLFF.

This chain links TRBV15 with TRBJ2-5; D possibly matches TRBD1 or TRBD2 (5 bases each). Trimming removed 2 bases from V and 5 bases from J, with 9 bases in between. This CDR3 comprises 13 residues. Germline CDR1 reads LNHNV; CDR2 reads YYDKDF (reference sequence). The DNA for the CDR3 is TGTGCCACCAGCAGAACTAGGGGCGAGACCCAGTACTTC. This codes for CATSRTRGETQYF.

This clone showed up just a few times. CDR3 sequence reads: CASSLWDGTGIVGYTF. Written as DNA, the CDR3 is TGTGCCAGCAGCCTCTGGGACGGGACAGGGATCGTTGGCTACACCTTC. The chain has TRBV5-6 and TRBJ1-2; TRBD1 matches at 9 bases. The length of the CDR3 is 16 residues. V was pared by 4 bases and J by 7 bases, with 14 bases of the junction left unmatched. Germline-derived CDR1 and CDR2 are SGHDT and YYEEEE.

This chain uses TRBV5-1 with TRBJ1-1, with 7 positions matching TRBD1. The CDR3 contains 15 residues. Germline loops: CDR1 SGHRS, CDR2 YFSETQ. V lost 4 bases and J lost 6; bases outside the gene matches: 12. CDR3 in DNA: TGCGCCAGCAGCCCGAGGGCCGACAGGGTAGCTGAAGCTTTCTTT. It translates to CASSPRADRVAEAFF.

This clone was detected a few times. This rearrangement joins TRBV4-1 to TRBJ1-5, with D unclear. The CDR3 sequence is 13 residues long. The germline gives CDR1 MGHRA, CDR2 YSYEKL. V lost 1 base to trimming and J lost 3 bases, with 4 bases between them. The chain's CDR3 is CASSQGVNQPQHF. The CDR3 DNA is TGCGCCAGCAGCCAAGGTGTCAATCAGCCCCAGCATTTT.

This clone was recorded once. The chain has TRBV11-3 and TRBJ2-1; D not certain. Germline CDR1 SGHNT, CDR2 YENEEA. The CDR3 has 12 amino acids. Between the trimmed V and J ends, which lost 3 bases and 6 bases, there was a span of 6 bases. The CDR3: CASSFRGNEQFF. CDR3 nucleotide sequence: TGTGCCAGCAGCTTCCGAGGCAATGAGCAGTTCTTC. Complete variable domain (other parts from reference TRBV11-3 and TRBJ2-1): EAGVVQSPRYKIIEKKQPVAFWCNPISGHNTLYWYLQNLGQGPELLIRYENEEAVDDSQLPKDRFSAERLKGVDSTLKIQPAELGDSAVYLCASSFRGNEQFFGPGTRLTVL.

This chain connects TRBV6-4 to TRBJ1-2; 9 nucleotides agree with TRBD1. The junction had 10 bases not matched to a gene; V was cut back by 2 bases and J by 6 bases. CDR1 and CDR2 (germline): MRHNA, SNTAGT. The CDR3 is made up of 16 amino acids. CDR3 nucleotides: TGTGCCAGCAGTGACAATCGGGACAGGGAGGAGCATGGCTACACCTTC. Translated, it gives CASSDNRDREEHGYTF.

The CDR3: CAWSTGPSGNTIYF. The CDR3 bases are TGTGCCTGGAGTACAGGCCCCTCTGGAAACACCATATATTTT. This sequence joins TRBV30 and TRBJ1-3, with a weak D call TRBD1 (5 bases). Deletions cut 2 bases from V and 0 bases from J, with 8 bases between. The CDR3 covers 14 residues. The germline V gene has CDR1 GTSNPN and CDR2 SVGIG (reference sequence).

This chain joins TRBV12-3 or TRBV12-4 and TRBJ2-5; possible D gene TRBD2, 6 bases. V lost 2 bases to trimming and J lost 5 bases, with 6 bases between them. CDR3 size: 12 residues. CDR3 sequence: CASSLSGETQYF. The DNA of the CDR3 is TGTGCCAGCAGTTTAAGCGGGGAGACCCAGTACTTC.

J is TRBJ2-5 and V is TRBV6-2 or TRBV6-3; possibly TRBD2 for D (6 bases). CDR1 is MNHEY, CDR2 SVGEGT, per germline. V was clipped by 2 bases and J by 3 bases, with 10 bases between them. The CDR3 runs 14 residues. CDR3 DNA sequence: TGTGCCAGCAGTTACGGGTCGGGAGAAGAGACCCAGTACTTC. Amino acid sequence: CASSYGSGEETQYF.

The V and J genes are TRBV29-1 and TRBJ1-1, with TRBD1 as a possible D gene (5 bases). V was pared by 6 bases and J by 3 bases, with 11 bases between. CDR1 is SQVTM, CDR2 ANQGSEA, per germline. The CDR3 has 12 residues. CDR3 region: CSVPGGYTEAFF. In DNA form, the CDR3 reads TGCAGCGTACCGGGGGGGTACACTGAAGCTTTCTTT.

The V and J genes are TRBV19 and TRBJ1-2, with D maybe TRBD1 (6 bases). The CDR3 length is 13 residues. CDR1 LNHDA and CDR2 SQIVND come from the germline V gene (reference sequence). The V end lost 5 bases, the J end lost 7 bases, and 14 bases lay between the germline ends. The CDR3 DNA sequence: TGTGCCAGTAGTGATAGCAGGGGCCTTGGCTACACCTTC. Its translation is CASSDSRGLGYTF. The full variable domain, in which reference TRBV19 and TRBJ1-2 provide the parts outside the CDR3, is DGGITQSPKYLFRKEGQNVTLSCEQNLNHDAMYWYRQDPGQGLRLIYYSQIVNDFQKGDIAEGYSVSREKKESFPLTVTSAQKNPTAFYLCASSDSRGLGYTFGSGTRLTVV.

This clone was counted a few times. The chain links TRBV6-2 or TRBV6-3 to TRBJ1-2; 7 positions match TRBD1. CDR1 and CDR2 (germline): MNHEY, SVGEGT. CDR3 length: 15 amino acids. The V segment lost 0 bases and the J segment 3 bases; nucleotides outside the gene matches: 4. CDR3 sequence reads: CASSYSFQGDYGYTF. The CDR3 DNA reads as TGTGCCAGCAGTTACTCGTTCCAGGGGGACTATGGCTACACCTTC.

The chain joins TRBV7-2 to TRBJ1-5; 7 bases match TRBD1. The V segment lost 1 base and the J segment 9 bases; nucleotides outside the gene matches: 6. The CDR3 is 14 amino acids. Germline V gives CDR1 SGHTA, CDR2 FQGNSA. The CDR3 loop reads CASSLGGQSAPQHF. CDR3 bases: TGTGCCAGCAGCTTAGGGGGACAGTCTGCGCCCCAGCATTTT.

The rearrangement links TRBV2 to TRBJ1-4, with a weak D call TRBD1 (6 bases). The V and J ends lost 6 bases and 8 bases respectively, with 25 bases between them. The CDR3 extends over 17 amino acids. The germline CDR1 and CDR2 sequences are SNHLY and FYNNEI. The CDR3 spells CASSLRGRDKGEEKLFF. Here the CDR3 DNA reads TGTGCCAGCAGCCTGAGGGGCCGGGACAAGGGGGAAGAAAAACTGTTTTTT.

The chain uses TRBV9 and TRBJ2-1; no firm D call. This CDR3 region has 13 residues. Germline V gene sequence: CDR1 SGDLS, CDR2 YYNGEE. Between the trimmed V and J ends, which lost 4 bases and 8 bases, there was a span of 13 bases. The CDR3 DNA reads TGTGCCAGCAGCCCCCGAGGAGCCCATGAGCAGTTCTTC. Protein product: CASSPRGAHEQFF.

V gene TRBV4-3 combines with J gene TRBJ2-3, with D perhaps TRBD2 (5 bases). Trimming cost V 0 bases and J 0 bases, with 10 bases left between them. The CDR3 loop spans 16 amino acids. Germline V CDR1 and CDR2: LGHNA, YSLEER. The CDR3 here is CASSQDYEGSTDTQYF. DNA for the CDR3: TGCGCCAGCAGCCAAGATTATGAGGGAAGCACAGATACGCAGTATTTT.

Only one count was recorded for this clone. This chain connects TRBV7-2 to TRBJ2-1; TRBD2 matches 12 bases. There are 18 residues in the CDR3. Trimming cost V 8 bases and J 3 bases; bases outside gene matches: 14. CDR1 is SGHTA and CDR2 is FQGNSA in the germline V gene. The CDR3 spells CASGGLLAGGPSYNEQFF. The CDR3 coding sequence is TGTGCCAGCGGGGGGTTACTAGCGGGAGGCCCTAGCTACAATGAGCAGTTCTTC.

The chain combines TRBV2 with TRBJ2-7, with D perhaps matching TRBD1 (5 bases). The V gene's germline CDR1 is SNHLY and CDR2 FYNNEI. The V end was cut by 4 bases, the J end by 7 bases, with 14 bases between. There are 13 residues in the CDR3. CDR3 coding DNA: TGTGCCAGCAGTGCCTCAGGGTGGAGAGAGCAGTACTTC. Translation gives CASSASGWREQYF.

The rearrangement uses TRBV7-9 and TRBJ1-2, with D maybe TRBD1 (5 bases). Germline CDR1 and CDR2: SEHNR and FQNEAQ (reference sequence). This CDR3 region has 15 residues. Trimming shortened V by 5 bases and J by 0 bases, and 13 bases separated the two germline ends. The CDR3 region has the DNA TGTGCCAGCAGCACCCCAGGGCGGACTAACTATGGCTACACCTTC. Protein sequence: CASSTPGRTNYGYTF.